These T cell receptor beta chains were read from a single sample in a study of T cell responses to AZD1222 COVID-19 vaccine. Measured with immunoSEQ multiplex PCR; TCRdb has only the in-frame clones, and not every one. The data contain about 150,000 clones, roughly 94% of them singletons. The specimen was peripheral blood, collected on day 0 of AZD1222 vaccination. The receptors shown here come from an adult in good health. Each CDR3 is given with its conserved first and last residue. D genes are given only for firm matches. Clone sizes are given selectively: once, few, many, or a class where the clone is expanded.

size,V,J,length,D,CDR3,DNA
-,TRBV18,TRBJ1-5,14,-,CASSPRNNNQPQHF,TGTGCCAGCTCACCAAGGAATAACAATCAGCCCCAGCATTTT
few,TRBV27,TRBJ2-2,14,-,CASSLAGSTGELFF,TGTGCCAGCAGTTTGGCAGGGTCCACCGGGGAGCTGTTTTTT
-,TRBV7-2,TRBJ1-2,14,-,CASSPPGGRYGYTF,TGTGCCAGCAGCCCCCCGGGGGGTCGCTATGGCTACACCTTC
-,TRBV5-1,TRBJ1-1,14,-,CASSLDRQNTEAFF,TGCGCCAGCAGCCTTGACAGACAAAACACTGAAGCTTTCTTT
once,TRBV5-6,TRBJ1-2,13,-,CASSFSSLHGYTF,TGTGCCAGCAGCTTTTCCAGCCTTCATGGCTACACCTTC
-,TRBV9,TRBJ2-3,14,-,CASSVGGRTDTQYF,TGTGCCAGCAGCGTAGGGGGCCGCACAGATACGCAGTATTTT
-,TRBV2,TRBJ1-4,13,TRBD1,CASSDRGGEKLFF,TGTGCCAGCAGTGACAGGGGGGGTGAAAAACTGTTTTTT
-,TRBV5-1,TRBJ2-2,13,-,CASKRAYTGELFF,TGCGCCAGCAAGCGCGCTTACACCGGGGAGCTGTTTTTT
once,TRBV29-1,TRBJ2-5,14,-,CSVDSLPLQETQYF,TGCAGCGTTGATTCCCTACCACTCCAAGAGACCCAGTACTTC
-,TRBV5-6,TRBJ1-3,18,-,CASSRPVDLNGSGNTIYF,TGTGCCAGCAGCCGCCCGGTGGACCTCAACGGTTCTGGAAACACCATATATTTT
once,TRBV6-5,TRBJ2-2,13,-,CASSSPRTGELFF,TGTGCCAGCAGTAGCCCTAGGACCGGGGAGCTGTTTTTT
-,TRBV6-5,TRBJ1-1,13,TRBD1,CASSLQGFPEAFF,TGTGCCAGCAGCTTACAGGGGTTCCCTGAAGCTTTCTTT
-,TRBV7-8,TRBJ2-5,18,TRBD1,CASSKALARTGEQETQYF,TGTGCCAGCAGCAAAGCGTTAGCTCGGACAGGGGAACAAGAGACCCAGTACTTC
-,TRBV5-8,TRBJ1-2,14,-,CASSLYWESGGYTF,TGTGCCAGCAGCTTGTATTGGGAGTCGGGAGGCTACACCTTC
-,TRBV6-5,TRBJ2-2,15,-,CASSSSGVHTGELFF,TGTGCCAGCAGTTCCTCCGGGGTACACACCGGGGAGCTGTTTTTT
-,TRBV4-1,TRBJ1-6,18,-,CASSLRPGTGDVSSPLHF,TGCGCCAGCAGCCTACGTCCCGGGACCGGGGACGTCAGTTCACCCCTCCACTTT
-,TRBV3-1/TRBV3-2,TRBJ2-2,14,-,CASSQGPIPGELFF,TGTGCCAGCAGCCAAGGGCCGATCCCCGGGGAGCTGTTTTTT
-,TRBV6-6,TRBJ2-1,14,-,CASSQRETSNEQFF,TGTGCCAGCAGCCAGCGAGAAACTAGCAATGAGCAGTTCTTC
-,TRBV6-5,TRBJ2-3,11,-,CASSHGPTQYF,TGTGCCAGCAGTCACGGCCCTACGCAGTATTTT
-,TRBV6-5,TRBJ2-3,16,TRBD2,CASSYPGTSGSGTQYF,TGTGCCAGCAGTTATCCCGGGACTAGCGGGAGTGGTACGCAGTATTTT
-,TRBV9,TRBJ1-5,14,-,CASVGTRRNQPQHF,TGTGCCAGCGTCGGGACGAGGCGCAATCAGCCCCAGCATTTT
-,TRBV5-5,TRBJ2-5,15,-,CASSSPFSGQETQYF,TGTGCCAGCAGCTCCCCCTTCAGCGGACAAGAGACCCAGTACTTC
-,TRBV6-2/TRBV6-3,TRBJ2-1,12,-,CASSSSGTEQFF,TGTGCCAGCAGCTCTTCCGGCACTGAGCAGTTCTTC
once,TRBV7-8,TRBJ1-4,15,-,CASSRTTDPGEKLFF,TGTGCCAGCAGCCGAACTACCGACCCGGGCGAAAAACTGTTTTTT
-,TRBV28,TRBJ2-3,15,-,CASSKGTYGGDTQYF,TGTGCCAGCAGTAAAGGGACATATGGGGGAGATACGCAGTATTTT
-,TRBV10-1,TRBJ2-3,17,TRBD1,CASSESKGRGRTDTQYF,TGCGCCAGCAGTGAGTCGAAGGGCAGGGGGCGGACAGATACGCAGTATTTT
-,TRBV3-1/TRBV3-2,TRBJ2-2,17,-,CASSQEQRAGATGELFF,TGTGCCAGCAGCCAAGAACAACGGGCGGGGGCCACCGGGGAGCTGTTTTTT
-,TRBV23-1,TRBJ1-5,19,-,CASTPPRGRELDSNQPQHF,TGCGCCAGCACCCCCCCGAGGGGAAGGGAACTAGATAGCAATCAGCCCCAGCATTTT
-,TRBV18,TRBJ2-1,14,TRBD2,CASSPFERDHEQFF,TGTGCCAGCTCACCATTTGAGCGGGACCATGAGCAGTTCTTC
-,TRBV2,TRBJ1-5,18,TRBD1,CASAREITGGANHQPQHF,TGTGCCAGCGCCAGAGAAATTACAGGGGGCGCGAATCATCAGCCCCAGCATTTT
few,TRBV11-2,TRBJ1-1,16,TRBD1,CASRPRGGGSDTEAFF,TGTGCCAGCAGGCCCCGGGGAGGGGGCTCGGACACTGAAGCTTTCTTT